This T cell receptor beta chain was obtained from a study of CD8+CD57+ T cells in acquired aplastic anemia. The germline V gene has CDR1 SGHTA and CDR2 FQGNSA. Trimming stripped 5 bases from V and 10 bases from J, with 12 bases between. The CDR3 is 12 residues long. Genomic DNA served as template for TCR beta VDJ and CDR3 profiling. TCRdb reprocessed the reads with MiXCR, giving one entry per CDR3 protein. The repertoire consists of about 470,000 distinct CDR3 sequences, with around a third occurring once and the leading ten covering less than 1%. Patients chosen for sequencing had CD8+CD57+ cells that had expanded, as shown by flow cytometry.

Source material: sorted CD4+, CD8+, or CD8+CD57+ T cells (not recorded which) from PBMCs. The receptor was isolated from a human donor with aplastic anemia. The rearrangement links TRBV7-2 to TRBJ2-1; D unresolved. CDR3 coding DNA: TGTGCCAGCAGCCAAACCCCCCAAGAGCAGTTCTTC. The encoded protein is CASSQTPQEQFF.